The 14 T cell receptor beta chains in this list originate from one sample, sequenced in a study of cytomegalovirus exposure and HLA in healthy donors. PCR employed 60 Vbeta and 13 Jbeta primers. TCRdb's copy holds only in-frame clones and misses some; the assay was immunoSEQ multiplex PCR. The data contain 200,000 or so clones, nearly 80% of them singletons. The sequencing input was PBMCs. These receptors all come from a woman aged 30 to 39 in good health and CMV-seropositive.

The count of this clone is one. The chain links TRBV14 to TRBJ1-2; 8 bases align to TRBD1. Germline CDR1 reads SGHDN; CDR2 reads FVKESK. The CDR3 is made up of 15 amino acids. After removal of 3 bases from V and 0 bases from J, the junction contained 3 bases not matched to a gene. The CDR3 nucleotides read TGTGCCAGCAGCCATCGACAGGGGCCTAACTATGGCTACACCTTC. This gives the protein CASSHRQGPNYGYTF. Looking up the rest from reference TRBV14 and TRBJ1-2 gives the full variable domain: EAGVTQFPSHSVIEKGQTVTLRCDPISGHDNLYWYRRVMGKEIKFLLHFVKESKQDESGMPNNRFLAERTGGTYSTLKVQPAELEDSGVYFCASSHRQGPNYGYTFGSGTRLTVV.

The chain uses TRBV7-2 and TRBJ2-7; a possible D gene is TRBD2 (5 bases). The CDR3 is made up of 14 amino acids. V lost 2 bases to trimming and J lost 2 bases, with 10 bases between them. CDR1 is SGHTA and CDR2 is FQGNSA in the germline V gene. The CDR3 protein is CASSLLEETYEQYF. DNA for the CDR3: TGTGCCAGCAGCTTATTGGAGGAGACCTACGAGCAGTACTTC.

This chain uses TRBV28 with TRBJ2-7; a weak D match, TRBD1 (7 bases). The CDR3 spans 14 residues. CDR1 MDHEN and CDR2 SYDVKM come from the germline V gene. Trimming cost V 6 bases and J 4 bases, with 16 bases left between them. The CDR3 coding sequence is TGTGCCAGCAGCCAGGGGGGCTCGGGGTACGAGCAGTACTTC. Translation gives CASSQGGSGYEQYF.

In nucleotides, the CDR3 is TGTGCCCCCGGGAAGCCTAGCGGGAATATTAGTTATTGGTACGAGCAGTACTTC. It codes for CAPGKPSGNISYWYEQYF. V usage is TRBV28 and J usage is TRBJ2-7; 9 positions match TRBD2. The ends lost 11 bases at V and 4 bases at J; junction bases unmatched: 24. This CDR3 is built from 18 residues. CDR1 is MDHEN, CDR2 SYDVKM, per germline.

This clone was observed a single time. J is TRBJ1-1 and V is TRBV23-1, with 10 nucleotides matching TRBD1. TRBV23-1 has ORF status, its function being uncertain. The length of the CDR3 is 14 residues. V shed 8 bases, J shed 3 bases, and the junction held 6 bases outside the gene matches. CDR3 sequence reads: CASPPGQGYTEAFF. As DNA, the CDR3 is TGCGCCAGCCCTCCGGGACAGGGGTACACTGAAGCTTTCTTT.

V usage is TRBV6-5 and J usage is TRBJ1-1; the match to TRBD1 covers 7 bases. CDR3 length: 14 residues. Germline CDR1 and CDR2: MNHEY and SVGAGI. The junction had 6 bases not matched to a gene; V was cut back by 6 bases and J by 2 bases. The CDR3 reads CASRYRGPNTEAFF. As DNA, the CDR3 is TGTGCCAGCAGATACAGGGGCCCAAACACTGAAGCTTTCTTT.

The chain carries TRBV5-4 and TRBJ1-2; 7 bases are a match to TRBD1. Per germline, CDR1 SGHNT and CDR2 YYREEE (reference sequence). CDR3 length: 13 residues. With V trimmed by 4 bases and J by 4 bases, 4 bases remained unmatched. The CDR3 protein is CASSEGGGYGYTF. In nucleotides, the CDR3 is TGTGCCAGCAGCGAAGGGGGCGGCTATGGCTACACCTTC.

The V call is TRBV5-4, the J call TRBJ2-5, with D perhaps matching TRBD1 (6 bases). CDR3 length: 14 residues. Germline V gene sequence: CDR1 SGHNT, CDR2 YYREEE (reference sequence). V lost 3 bases and J 2 bases, leaving 11 bases between the germline ends. Here the CDR3 DNA reads TGTGCCAGCAGCTCAGGGACAAGGCAAGAGACCCAGTACTTC. As protein: CASSSGTRQETQYF.

Comment on this clone: One junction end does not reproduce the germline sequence, and a read error may be involved. This specimen includes other DNA sequences encoding the same CDR3. CDR3 nucleotides: TGCGCCAGCAGCCAAGGACAGGGTACAGGCTCCTATAATTCACCCCTTCACTTT. Protein: CASSQGQGTGSYNSPLHF. The chain combines TRBV4-3 with TRBJ1-6; 7 bases align to TRBD1. CDR1 and CDR2 from the germline V gene are LGHNA and YSLEER. This CDR3 has 18 residues.

This chain uses TRBV28 with TRBJ1-1, with no clear D. Trimming cost V 6 bases and J 3 bases, with 17 bases left between them. The CDR3 sequence is 15 residues long. From germline, CDR1 is MDHEN and CDR2 SYDVKM. The CDR3 sequence is CASRPTLGSHTEAFF. The CDR3 DNA is TGTGCCAGCAGACCAACACTAGGGTCTCACACTGAAGCTTTCTTT. Full variable domain (rest looked up from reference TRBV28 and TRBJ1-1): DVKVTQSSRYLVKRTGEKVFLECVQDMDHENMFWYRQDPGLGLRLIYFSYDVKMKEKGDIPEGYSVSREKKERFSLILESASTNQTSMYLCASRPTLGSHTEAFFGQGTRLTVV.

CDR3 nucleotide sequence: TGCGCCAGCAGTGGTGAGACAGCGTCTTTCTACGAGCAGTACTTC. As protein: CASSGETASFYEQYF. V and J are TRBV10-2 and TRBJ2-7; weak D call: TRBD1 (5 bases). With 4 bases removed from V and 3 bases from J, the gap between germline ends came to 16 bases. Germline-derived CDR1 and CDR2 are WSHSY and SAAADI. The CDR3 spans 15 residues.

The rearrangement uses TRBV7-9 and TRBJ2-5; D is undetermined. The germline gives CDR1 SEHNR, CDR2 FQNEAQ (reference sequence). V was clipped by 1 base and J by 3 bases, with 9 bases between them. The CDR3 has 14 amino acids. CDR3 residues: CASSLVSPEETQYF. The CDR3 nucleotides read TGTGCCAGCAGCTTAGTTTCCCCTGAAGAGACCCAGTACTTC.

This chain uses TRBV5-1 with TRBJ1-3; no definite D call. Germline V gene lookup returns CDR1 SGHRS and CDR2 YFSETQ. Trimming stripped 3 bases from V and 0 bases from J, with 10 bases between. The length of the CDR3 is 15 residues. The CDR3 coding sequence is TGCGCCAGCAGCTCCACTCGCCGCTCTGGAAACACCATATATTTT. Residues: CASSSTRRSGNTIYF.

This clone was seen just once. V usage is TRBV10-1 and J usage is TRBJ2-1; 8 bases line up with TRBD2. CDR1 is WNHNN and CDR2 is SYGVQD in the germline V gene (reference sequence). The J segment lost 4 bases and the V segment lost 7 bases, leaving 9 bases of the junction unmatched. The CDR3 is 15 amino acids. CDR3 DNA sequence: TGCGCCAGCAATCACGCGGGGGGCTTGTACAATGAGCAGTTCTTC. Amino acids: CASNHAGGLYNEQFF.